A single TCR beta chain is shown here with its context. The antigen remains undetermined. The sample is drawn from a study of OX40 agonist ivuxolimab in advanced cancers. Study-level information: Past anti-PD-1, anti-PD-L1 or anti-CTLA-4 therapy was accepted, and approximately 40% had received some. Study findings and constraints: Among the lowest levels of clonal expansion were found in partial responders at 0.1-3.0 mg/kg. In the expanded peripheral T cells, antigen specificity was never determined. With doses of 0.1 to 3.0 mg/kg, CD4+ and CD8+ blood T cells had undergone clonal expansion by week 6.

V was clipped by 4 bases and J by 3 bases, with 7 bases between them. CDR3 size: 12 residues. Germline CDR1 is MNHEY and CDR2 is SMNVEV (reference sequence). Sequencing used immunoSEQ multiplex PCR; TCRdb keeps in-frame clones, though not all of them. Of approximately 40,000 clones in the sample, around 83% were seen once. The chain is built from TRBV27 and TRBJ2-7; D ambiguous. The clonotype originates from an adult with an advanced solid tumor such as melanoma, head and neck, liver or kidney cancer. Material: CD4+ or CD8+ T cells sorted from blood, obtained in a trial of the OX40 agonist ivuxolimab. CDR3 DNA sequence: TGTGCCAGCAGTTACCCCGGCTACGAGCAGTACTTC. Amino acids: CASSYPGYEQYF.